This T cell receptor beta chain was retrieved from a study of blood T cell repertoires in COVID-19. Turning to the study itself: COVID-19 samples collected from the United States, Italy and Spain covered acute and convalescent phases. T cells, B-cell-depleted T cells, or PBMCs supplied cDNA or gDNA.

Original data processing: Nucleated cell number was recorded as an estimate derived from reference gene primer amplification. Generated by immunoSEQ multiplex PCR, the TCRdb table keeps only in-frame clones and is missing some. V and J calls and clone size come straight from that table; D and trimming were deduced from the DNA. The sample consists of some 85,000 clones, approximately 80% of them appearing once. Germline-derived CDR1 and CDR2 are KGHDR and SFDVKD. Unmatched junction bases numbered 7, after V lost 2 bases and J lost 8 bases. The CDR3 consists of 15 residues. Sequenced input: peripheral blood. The TCR originated in a woman of 80 years or more with acute or convalescent COVID-19. The genes are TRBV24-1 and TRBJ2-1; 8 bases line up with TRBD2. CDR3 nucleotide sequence: TGTGCCACCAGTGATTCCCGAGGTAGCGGGGATGAGCAGTTCTTC. Protein: CATSDSRGSGDEQFF.